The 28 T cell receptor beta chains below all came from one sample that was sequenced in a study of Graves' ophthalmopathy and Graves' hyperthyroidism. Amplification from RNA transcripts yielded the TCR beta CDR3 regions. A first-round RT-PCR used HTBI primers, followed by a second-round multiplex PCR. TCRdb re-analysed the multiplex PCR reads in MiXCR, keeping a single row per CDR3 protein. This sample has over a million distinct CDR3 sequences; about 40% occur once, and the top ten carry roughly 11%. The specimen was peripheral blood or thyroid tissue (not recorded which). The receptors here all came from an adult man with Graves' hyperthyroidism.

For the CDR3, the DNA is TGTGCCAGCAGCCAATCCAGACAGATTGTTACCGGGGAGCTGTTTTTT. It is translated as CASSQSRQIVTGELFF. The chain links TRBV9 to TRBJ2-2, with a tentative D call TRBD1 (5 bases). The CDR3 runs to 16 residues. V lost 4 bases and J 5 bases, leaving 18 bases between the germline ends. Germline values: CDR1 SGDLS, CDR2 YYNGEE. The full variable domain, its missing parts supplied by reference TRBV9 and TRBJ2-2, is DSGVTQTPKHLITATGQRVTLRCSPRSGDLSVYWYQQSLDQGLQFLIQYYNGEERAKGNILERFSAQQFPDLHSELNLSSLELGDSALYFCASSQSRQIVTGELFFGEGSRLTVL.

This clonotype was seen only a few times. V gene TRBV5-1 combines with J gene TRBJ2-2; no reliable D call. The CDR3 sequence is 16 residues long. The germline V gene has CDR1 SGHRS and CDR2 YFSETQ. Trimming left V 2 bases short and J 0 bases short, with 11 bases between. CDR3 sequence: CASSFYTGTNTGELFF. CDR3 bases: TGCGCCAGCAGCTTTTATACCGGAACGAACACCGGGGAGCTGTTTTTT.

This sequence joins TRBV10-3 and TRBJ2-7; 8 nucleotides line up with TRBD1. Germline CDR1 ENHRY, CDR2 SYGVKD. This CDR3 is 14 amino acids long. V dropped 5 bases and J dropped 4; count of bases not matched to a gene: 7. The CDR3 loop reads CAISRRDRMYEQYF. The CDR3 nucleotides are TGTGCCATCAGTCGAAGGGACAGGATGTACGAGCAGTACTTC.

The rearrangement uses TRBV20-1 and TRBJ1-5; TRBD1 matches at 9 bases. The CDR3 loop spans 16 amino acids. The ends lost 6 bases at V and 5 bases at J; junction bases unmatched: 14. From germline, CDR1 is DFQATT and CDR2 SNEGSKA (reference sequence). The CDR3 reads CSAVPGQGRWDQPQHF. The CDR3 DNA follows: TGCAGTGCCGTCCCGGGACAGGGTCGGTGGGATCAGCCCCAGCATTTT.

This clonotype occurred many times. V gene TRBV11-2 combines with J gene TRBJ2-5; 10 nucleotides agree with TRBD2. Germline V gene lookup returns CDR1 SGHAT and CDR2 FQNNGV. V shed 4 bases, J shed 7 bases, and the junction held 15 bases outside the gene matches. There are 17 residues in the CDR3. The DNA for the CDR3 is TGTGCCAGCAGCTCCGGGACTAGCGCCTTCTTGGGGGCGACCCAGTACTTC. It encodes CASSSGTSAFLGATQYF.

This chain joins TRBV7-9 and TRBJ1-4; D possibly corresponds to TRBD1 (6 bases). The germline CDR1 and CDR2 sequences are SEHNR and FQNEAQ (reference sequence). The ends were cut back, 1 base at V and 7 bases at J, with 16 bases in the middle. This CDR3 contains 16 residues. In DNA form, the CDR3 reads TGTGCCAGCAGCTTAGGCCGGGGGGCGCCCCGTGAAAAACTGTTTTTT. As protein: CASSLGRGAPREKLFF.

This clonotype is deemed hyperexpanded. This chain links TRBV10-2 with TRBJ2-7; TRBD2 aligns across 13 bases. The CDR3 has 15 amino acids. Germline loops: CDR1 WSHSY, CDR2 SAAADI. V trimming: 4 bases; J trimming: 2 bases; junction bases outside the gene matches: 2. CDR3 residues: CASSAGLAGAYEQYF. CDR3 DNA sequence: TGCGCCAGCAGTGCCGGACTAGCGGGAGCCTACGAGCAGTACTTC.

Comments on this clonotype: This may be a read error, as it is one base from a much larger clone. The CDR3 spells CASSSRDTGEQYF. The CDR3 DNA is TGTGCCAGCAGCTCCCGGGACACTGGAGAGCAGTACTTC. This rearrangement joins TRBV11-2 to TRBJ2-7, with a weak D call TRBD1 (6 bases). V lost 4 bases and J lost 7, with 14 bases in between. Germline CDR1 and CDR2: SGHAT and FQNNGV. The CDR3 covers 13 residues.

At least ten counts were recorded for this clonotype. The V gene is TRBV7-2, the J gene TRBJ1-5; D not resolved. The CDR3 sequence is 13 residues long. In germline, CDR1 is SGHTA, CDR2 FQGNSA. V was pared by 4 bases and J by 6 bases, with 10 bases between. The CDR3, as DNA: TGTGCCAGCAGCTCCAACCCTCGTCAGCCCCAGCATTTT. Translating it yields CASSSNPRQPQHF. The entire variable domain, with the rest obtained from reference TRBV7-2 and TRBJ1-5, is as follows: GAGVSQSPSNKVTEKGKDVELRCDPISGHTALYWYRQSLGQGLEFLIYFQGNSAPDKSGLPSDRFSAERTGGSVSTLTIQRTQQEDSAVYLCASSSNPRQPQHFGDGTRLSIL.

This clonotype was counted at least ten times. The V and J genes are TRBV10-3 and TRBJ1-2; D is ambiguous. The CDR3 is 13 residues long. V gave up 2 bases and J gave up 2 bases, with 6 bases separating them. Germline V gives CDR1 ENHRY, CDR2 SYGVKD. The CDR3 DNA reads TGTGCCATCAGTGAGGGCGGGAACTATGGCTACACCTTC. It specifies CAISEGGNYGYTF.

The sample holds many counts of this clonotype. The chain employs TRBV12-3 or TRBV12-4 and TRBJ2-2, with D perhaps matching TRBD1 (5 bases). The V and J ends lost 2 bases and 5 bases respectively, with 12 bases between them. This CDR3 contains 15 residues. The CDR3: CASSLRQGRTGELFF. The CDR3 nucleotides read TGTGCCAGCAGTTTAAGGCAGGGCCGTACCGGGGAGCTGTTTTTT.

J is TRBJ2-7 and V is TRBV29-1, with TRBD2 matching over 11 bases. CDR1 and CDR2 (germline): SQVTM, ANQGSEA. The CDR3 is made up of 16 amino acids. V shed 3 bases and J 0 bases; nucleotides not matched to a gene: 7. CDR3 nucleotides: TGCAGCGTTGAGCCCACTAGCGGGGGATCCTCCTACGAGCAGTACTTC. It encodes CSVEPTSGGSSYEQYF.

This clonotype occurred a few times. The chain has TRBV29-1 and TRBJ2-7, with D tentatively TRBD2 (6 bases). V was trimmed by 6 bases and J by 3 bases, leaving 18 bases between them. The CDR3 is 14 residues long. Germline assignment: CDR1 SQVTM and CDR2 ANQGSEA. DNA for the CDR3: TGCAGCGTGGGCTCCGGGGGTTTCTTCTACGAGCAGTACTTC. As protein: CSVGSGGFFYEQYF.

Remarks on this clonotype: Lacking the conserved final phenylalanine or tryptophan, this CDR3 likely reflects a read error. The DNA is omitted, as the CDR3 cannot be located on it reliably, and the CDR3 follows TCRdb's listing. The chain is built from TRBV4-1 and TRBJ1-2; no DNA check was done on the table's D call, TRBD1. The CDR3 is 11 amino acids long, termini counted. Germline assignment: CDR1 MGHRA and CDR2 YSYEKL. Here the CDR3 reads CASSQTTGLTY.

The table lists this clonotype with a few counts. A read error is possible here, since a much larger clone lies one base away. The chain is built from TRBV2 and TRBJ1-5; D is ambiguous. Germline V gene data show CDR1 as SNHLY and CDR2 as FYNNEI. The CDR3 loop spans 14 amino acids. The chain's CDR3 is CASGIQNSNQPRHF. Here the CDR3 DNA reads TGTGCCAGCGGGATCCAGAATAGCAATCAGCCCCGGCATTTT. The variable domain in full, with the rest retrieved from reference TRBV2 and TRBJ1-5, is EPEVTQTPSHQVTQMGQEVILRCVPISNHLYFYWYRQILGQKVEFLVSFYNNEISEKSEIFDDQFSVERPDGSNFTLKIRSTKLEDSAMYFCASGIQNSNQPRHFGDGTRLSIL.

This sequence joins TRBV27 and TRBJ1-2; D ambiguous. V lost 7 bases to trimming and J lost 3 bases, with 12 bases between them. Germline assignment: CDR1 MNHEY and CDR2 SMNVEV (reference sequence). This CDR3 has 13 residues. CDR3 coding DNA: TGTGCCAGCAAAAGTCGCCTGGACTATGGCTACACCTTC. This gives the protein CASKSRLDYGYTF.

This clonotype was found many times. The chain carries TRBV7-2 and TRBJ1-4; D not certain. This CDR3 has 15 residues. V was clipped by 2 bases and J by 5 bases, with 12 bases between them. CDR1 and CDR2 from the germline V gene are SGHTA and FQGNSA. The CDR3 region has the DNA TGTGCCAGCAGCTTACAGGCTACGGACAATGAAAAACTGTTTTTT. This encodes CASSLQATDNEKLFF.

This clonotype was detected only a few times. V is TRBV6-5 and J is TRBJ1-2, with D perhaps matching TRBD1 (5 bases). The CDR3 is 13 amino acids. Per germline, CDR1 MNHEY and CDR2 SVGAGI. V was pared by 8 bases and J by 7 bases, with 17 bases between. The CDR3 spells CASGGQIGSGYTF. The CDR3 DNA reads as TGTGCCAGCGGTGGACAAATCGGTTCTGGCTACACCTTC.

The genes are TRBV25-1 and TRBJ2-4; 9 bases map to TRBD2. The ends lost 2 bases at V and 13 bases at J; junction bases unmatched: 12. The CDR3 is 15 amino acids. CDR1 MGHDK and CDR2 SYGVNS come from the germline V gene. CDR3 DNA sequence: TGTGCCAGCAGTGAAGAAGGAGGACTCGGACTAGCGCAGTACTTC. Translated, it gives CASSEEGGLGLAQYF. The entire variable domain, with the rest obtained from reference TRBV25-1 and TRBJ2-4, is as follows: EADIYQTPRYLVIGTGKKITLECSQTMGHDKMYWYQQDPGMELHLIHYSYGVNSTEKGDLSSESTVSRIRTEHFPLTLESARPSHTSQYLCASSEEGGLGLAQYFGAGTRLSVL.

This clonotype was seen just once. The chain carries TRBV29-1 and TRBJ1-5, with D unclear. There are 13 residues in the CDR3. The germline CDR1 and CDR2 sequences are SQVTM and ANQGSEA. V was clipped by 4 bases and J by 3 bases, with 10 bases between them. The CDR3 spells CSVVLNSNQPQHF. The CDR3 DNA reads TGCAGCGTTGTACTGAACTCCAATCAGCCCCAGCATTTT.

The CDR3 spells CASSPFEGGEQYF. CDR3 bases: TGTGCCAGCAGCCCCTTTGAGGGAGGCGAGCAGTACTTC. The rearrangement joins TRBV7-8 to TRBJ2-5, with D perhaps TRBD2 (6 bases). Matching the DNA end better, TRBJ2-7 makes the J call doubtful. The CDR3 runs 13 residues. CDR1 is SGHVS, CDR2 FQNEAQ, per germline.

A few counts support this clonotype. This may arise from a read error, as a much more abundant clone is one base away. CDR3 protein: CSVTHRQGTEAFF. Here the CDR3 DNA reads TGCAGCGTTACTCACCGTCAGGGCACTGAAGCTTTCTTT. This chain uses TRBV29-1 with TRBJ1-1, with D possibly being TRBD1 (5 bases). The germline CDR1 and CDR2 sequences are SQVTM and ANQGSEA. V was cut by 5 bases and J by 4 bases, with 14 bases left in between. The CDR3 is made up of 13 amino acids. Complete variable domain (other parts from reference TRBV29-1 and TRBJ1-1): SAVISQKPSRDICQRGTSLTIQCQVDSQVTMMFWYRQQPGQSLTLIATANQGSEATYESGFVIDKFPISRPNLTFSTLTVSNMSPEDSSIYLCSVTHRQGTEAFFGQGTRLTVV.

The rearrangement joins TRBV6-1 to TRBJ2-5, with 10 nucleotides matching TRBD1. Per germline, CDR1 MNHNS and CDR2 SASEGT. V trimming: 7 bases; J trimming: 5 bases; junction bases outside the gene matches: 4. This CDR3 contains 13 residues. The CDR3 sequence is CASKQTGGETQYF. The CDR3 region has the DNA TGTGCCAGCAAACAGACAGGGGGCGAGACCCAGTACTTC.

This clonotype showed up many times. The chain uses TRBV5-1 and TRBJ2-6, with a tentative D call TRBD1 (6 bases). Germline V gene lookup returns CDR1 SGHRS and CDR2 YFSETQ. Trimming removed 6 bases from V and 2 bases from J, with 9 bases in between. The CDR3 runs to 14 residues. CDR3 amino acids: CASTRGPGANVLTF. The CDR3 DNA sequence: TGCGCCAGCACCAGGGGACCTGGGGCCAACGTCCTGACTTTC.

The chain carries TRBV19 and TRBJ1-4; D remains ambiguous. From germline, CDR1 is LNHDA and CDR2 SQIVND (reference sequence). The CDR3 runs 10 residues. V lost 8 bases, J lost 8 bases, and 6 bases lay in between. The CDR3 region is CASGREKLFF. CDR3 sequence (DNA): TGTGCCAGTGGTCGGGAAAAACTGTTTTTT. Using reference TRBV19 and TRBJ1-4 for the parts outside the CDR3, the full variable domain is DGGITQSPKYLFRKEGQNVTLSCEQNLNHDAMYWYRQDPGQGLRLIYYSQIVNDFQKGDIAEGYSVSREKKESFPLTVTSAQKNPTAFYLCASGREKLFFGSGTQLSVL.

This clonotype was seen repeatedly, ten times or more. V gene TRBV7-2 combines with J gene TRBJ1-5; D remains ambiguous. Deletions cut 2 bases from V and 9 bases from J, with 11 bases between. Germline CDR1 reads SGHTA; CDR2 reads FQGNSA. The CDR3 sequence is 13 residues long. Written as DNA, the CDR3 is TGTGCCAGCAGCTTACAGGAGGAAGGGCCCCAGCATTTT. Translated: CASSLQEEGPQHF.

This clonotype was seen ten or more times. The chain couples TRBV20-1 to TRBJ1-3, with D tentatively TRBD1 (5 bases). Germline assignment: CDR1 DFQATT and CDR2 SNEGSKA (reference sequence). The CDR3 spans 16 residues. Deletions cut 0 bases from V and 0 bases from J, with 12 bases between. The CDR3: CSARDRGTYSGNTIYF. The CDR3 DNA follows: TGCAGTGCTAGAGATCGGGGCACTTACTCTGGAAACACCATATATTTT.

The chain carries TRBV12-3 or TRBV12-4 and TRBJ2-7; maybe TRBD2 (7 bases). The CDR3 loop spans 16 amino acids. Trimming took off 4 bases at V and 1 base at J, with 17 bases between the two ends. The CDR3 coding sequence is TGTGCCAGCAGTTACGCAGGGGCGGGGGTTTCCTACGAGCAGTACTTC. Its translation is CASSYAGAGVSYEQYF.